This T cell receptor (beta chain) was observed in a study of shared clonotypes between healthy human individuals. Study-wide results and limits: Genetic and exposure-history diversity was limited by the small donor number. Collection of samples was limited to blood; tissue repertoires likely differ.

Concerning this clone: Its target is not known.

At a deep level, the assay was run. Per the authors' pipeline: As immunoSEQ supplied junction-only sequences (without quality scores), filtering differed. The table came from immunoSEQ multiplex PCR; TCRdb's copy has only in-frame clones and leaves some out. V, J and clone size are those of that table, while D and trimming were read from the DNA. The sample lists some 450,000 clones, 70% to 80% occurring once. The receptor was derived from a woman in her thirties or forties in good health. Some clones in this sample may be carry-over from other donors' samples. The sequenced sample consisted of PBMCs.

CDR3 DNA sequence: TGTGCCAGCAGCCAAGACCCCACGGACAGCCTCTATGGCTACACCTTC. Translation: CASSQDPTDSLYGYTF. The V gene is TRBV4-2, the J gene TRBJ1-2, with D possibly being TRBD1 (6 bases). This CDR3 has 16 residues. From germline, CDR1 is LGHNA and CDR2 YNFKEQ. Trimming took off 0 bases at V and 4 bases at J, with 15 bases between the two ends.